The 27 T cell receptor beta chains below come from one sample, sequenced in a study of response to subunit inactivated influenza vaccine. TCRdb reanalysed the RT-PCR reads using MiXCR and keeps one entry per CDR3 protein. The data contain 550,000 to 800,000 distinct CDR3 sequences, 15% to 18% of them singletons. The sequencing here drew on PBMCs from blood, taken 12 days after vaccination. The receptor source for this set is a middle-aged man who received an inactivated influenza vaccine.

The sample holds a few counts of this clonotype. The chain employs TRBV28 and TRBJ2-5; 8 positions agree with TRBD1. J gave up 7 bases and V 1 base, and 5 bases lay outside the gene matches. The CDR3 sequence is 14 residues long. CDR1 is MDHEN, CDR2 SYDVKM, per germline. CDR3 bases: TGTGCCAGCAGTTTATCCCCAGGGGGCGCGACCCAGTACTTC. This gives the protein CASSLSPGGATQYF.

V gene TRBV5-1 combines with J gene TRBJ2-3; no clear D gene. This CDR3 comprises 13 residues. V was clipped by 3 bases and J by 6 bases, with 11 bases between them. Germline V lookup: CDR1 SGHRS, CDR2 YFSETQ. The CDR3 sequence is CASSSPAVDTQYF. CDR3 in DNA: TGCGCCAGCAGCTCACCGGCGGTGGATACGCAGTATTTT. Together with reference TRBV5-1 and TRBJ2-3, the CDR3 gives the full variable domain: KAGVTQTPRYLIKTRGQQVTLSCSPISGHRSVSWYQQTPGQGLQFLFEYFSETQRNKGNFPGRFSGRQFSNSRSEMNVSTLELGDSALYLCASSSPAVDTQYFGPGTRLTVL.

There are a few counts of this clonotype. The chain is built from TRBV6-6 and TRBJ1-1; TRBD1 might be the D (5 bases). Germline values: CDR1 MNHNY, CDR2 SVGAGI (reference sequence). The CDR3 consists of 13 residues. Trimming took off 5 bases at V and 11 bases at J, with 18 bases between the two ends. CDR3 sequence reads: CASSPYRGGSAFF. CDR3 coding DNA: TGTGCCAGCAGTCCTTATAGGGGAGGCTCGGCTTTCTTT.

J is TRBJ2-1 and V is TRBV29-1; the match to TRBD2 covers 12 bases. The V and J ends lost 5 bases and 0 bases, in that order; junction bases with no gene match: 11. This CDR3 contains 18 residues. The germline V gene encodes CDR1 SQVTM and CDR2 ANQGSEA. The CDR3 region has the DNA TGCAGCGTTTATTTTGTTCTAGCGGGAGGGCTCTCCTACAATGAGCAGTTCTTC. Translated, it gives CSVYFVLAGGLSYNEQFF.

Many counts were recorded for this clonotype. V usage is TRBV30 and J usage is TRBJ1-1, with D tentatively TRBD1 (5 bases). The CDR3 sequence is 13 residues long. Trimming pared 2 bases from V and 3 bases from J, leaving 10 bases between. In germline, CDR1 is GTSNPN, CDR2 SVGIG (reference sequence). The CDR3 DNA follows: TGTGCCTGGAGTCCCCAGGGTGACACTGAAGCTTTCTTT. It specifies CAWSPQGDTEAFF.

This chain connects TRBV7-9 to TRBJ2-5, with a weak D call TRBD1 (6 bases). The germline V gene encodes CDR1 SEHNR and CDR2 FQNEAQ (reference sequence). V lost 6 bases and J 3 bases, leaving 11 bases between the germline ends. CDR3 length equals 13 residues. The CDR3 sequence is CASRAGTKETQYF. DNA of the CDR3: TGTGCCAGCAGGGCCGGGACAAAAGAGACCCAGTACTTC.

The CDR3 protein is CASRGGQGYLDYRELFF. CDR3 sequence (DNA): TGTGCCAGCAGGGGAGGACAGGGTTATCTAGATTACCGGGAGCTGTTTTTT. The chain is built from TRBV12-3 or TRBV12-4 and TRBJ2-2; TRBD1 aligns across 8 bases. The CDR3 covers 17 residues. The junction had 18 bases not matched to a gene; V was cut back by 6 bases and J by 9 bases.

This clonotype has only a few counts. The CDR3 loop is CASSFLAGGKETQYF. In nucleotides, the CDR3 is TGTGCCAGCAGTTTTCTAGCGGGGGGAAAGGAGACCCAGTACTTC. This chain connects TRBV12-3 or TRBV12-4 to TRBJ2-5; 11 nucleotides agree with TRBD2. Losses at the gene ends were 3 bases for V and 5 bases for J; bases not matched to a gene: 5. The CDR3 covers 15 residues.

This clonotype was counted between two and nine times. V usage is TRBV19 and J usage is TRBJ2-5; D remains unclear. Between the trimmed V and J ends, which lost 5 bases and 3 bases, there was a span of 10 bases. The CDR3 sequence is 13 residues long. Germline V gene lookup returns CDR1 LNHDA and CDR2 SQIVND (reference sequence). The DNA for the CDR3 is TGTGCCAGTAGTCCAAAAACCAAAGAGACCCAGTACTTC. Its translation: CASSPKTKETQYF.

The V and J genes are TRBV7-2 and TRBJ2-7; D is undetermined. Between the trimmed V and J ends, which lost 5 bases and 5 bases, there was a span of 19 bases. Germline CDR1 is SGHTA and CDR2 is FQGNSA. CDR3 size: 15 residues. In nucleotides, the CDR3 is TGTGCCAGCAGCCTACTTCGGGCTCGATCCAACGAGCAGTACTTC. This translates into CASSLLRARSNEQYF.

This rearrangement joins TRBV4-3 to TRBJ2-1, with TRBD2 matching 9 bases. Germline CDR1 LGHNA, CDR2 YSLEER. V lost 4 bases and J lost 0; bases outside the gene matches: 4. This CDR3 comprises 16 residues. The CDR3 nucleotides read TGCGCCAGCAGCCGACTAGCGGAGAACTCCTACAATGAGCAGTTCTTC. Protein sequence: CASSRLAENSYNEQFF.

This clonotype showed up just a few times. The CDR3 region is CATSRPGQGGYGYTF. CDR3 sequence (DNA): TGTGCCACCAGCAGACCGGGACAGGGGGGCTATGGCTACACCTTC. The gene calls are TRBV15 and TRBJ1-2, with 11 nucleotides matching TRBD1. The ends lost 2 bases at V and 4 bases at J; junction bases unmatched: 3. The CDR3 is 15 amino acids. CDR1 LNHNV and CDR2 YYDKDF come from the germline V gene (reference sequence).

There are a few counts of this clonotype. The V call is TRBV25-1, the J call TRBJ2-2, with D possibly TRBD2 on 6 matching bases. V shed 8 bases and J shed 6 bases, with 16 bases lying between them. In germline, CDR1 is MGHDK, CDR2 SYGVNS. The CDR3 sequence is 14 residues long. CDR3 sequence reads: CASAPSGGSGELFF. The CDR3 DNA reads TGTGCCAGCGCACCCAGTGGGGGGTCCGGGGAGCTGTTTTTT. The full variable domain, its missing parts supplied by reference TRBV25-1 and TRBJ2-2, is EADIYQTPRYLVIGTGKKITLECSQTMGHDKMYWYQQDPGMELHLIHYSYGVNSTEKGDLSSESTVSRIRTEHFPLTLESARPSHTSQYLCASAPSGGSGELFFGEGSRLTVL.

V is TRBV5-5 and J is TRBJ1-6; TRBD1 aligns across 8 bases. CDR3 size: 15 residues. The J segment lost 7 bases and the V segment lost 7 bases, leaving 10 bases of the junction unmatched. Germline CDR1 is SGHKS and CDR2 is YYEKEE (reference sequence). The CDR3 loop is CASDLTGALNSPLHF. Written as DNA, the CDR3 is TGTGCCAGCGACCTGACAGGGGCCCTGAATTCACCCCTCCACTTT.

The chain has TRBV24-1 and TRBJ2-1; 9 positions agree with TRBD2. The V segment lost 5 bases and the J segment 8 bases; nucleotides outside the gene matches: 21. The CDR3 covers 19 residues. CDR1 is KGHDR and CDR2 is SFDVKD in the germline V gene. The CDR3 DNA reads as TGTGCCACCAGTGCCTCGTGGGTTGCGGGAGGGCCGGGAGGGCATGAGCAGTTCTTC. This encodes CATSASWVAGGPGGHEQFF.

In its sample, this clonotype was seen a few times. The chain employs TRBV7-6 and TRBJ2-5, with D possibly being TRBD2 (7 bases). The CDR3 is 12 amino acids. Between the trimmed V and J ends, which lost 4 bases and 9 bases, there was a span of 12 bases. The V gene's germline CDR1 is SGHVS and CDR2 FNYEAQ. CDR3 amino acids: CASSSPGGPQYF. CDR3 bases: TGTGCCAGCAGCTCGCCCGGGGGGCCCCAGTACTTC.

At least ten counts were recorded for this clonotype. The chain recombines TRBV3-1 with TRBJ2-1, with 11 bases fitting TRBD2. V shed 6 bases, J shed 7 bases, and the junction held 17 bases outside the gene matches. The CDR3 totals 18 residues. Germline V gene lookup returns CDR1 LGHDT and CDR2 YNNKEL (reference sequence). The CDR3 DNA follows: TGTGCCAGCAGTGAGAGCCGGAGGGCCTCTAGCGGGAGGAATGAGCAGTTCTTC. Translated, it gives CASSESRRASSGRNEQFF.

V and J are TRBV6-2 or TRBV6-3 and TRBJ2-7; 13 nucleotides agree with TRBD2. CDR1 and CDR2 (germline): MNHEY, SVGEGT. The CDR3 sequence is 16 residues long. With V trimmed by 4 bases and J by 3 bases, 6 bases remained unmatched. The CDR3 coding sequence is TGTGCCAGCAGTTCAGGACTAGCGGGAGTAAACTACGAGCAGTACTTC. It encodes CASSSGLAGVNYEQYF.

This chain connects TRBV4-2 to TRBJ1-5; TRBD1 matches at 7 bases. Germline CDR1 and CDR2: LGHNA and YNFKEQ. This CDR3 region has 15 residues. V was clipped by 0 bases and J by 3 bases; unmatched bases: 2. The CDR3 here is CASSQEGQINQPQHF. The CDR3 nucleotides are TGTGCCAGCAGCCAAGAGGGACAGATCAATCAGCCCCAGCATTTT.

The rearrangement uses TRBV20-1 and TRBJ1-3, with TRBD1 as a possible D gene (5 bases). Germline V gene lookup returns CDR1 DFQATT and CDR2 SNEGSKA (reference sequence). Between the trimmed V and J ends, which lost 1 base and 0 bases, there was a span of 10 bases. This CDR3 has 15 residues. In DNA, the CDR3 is TGCAGTGCTAGAGGCCGACAGTACTCTGGAAACACCATATATTTT. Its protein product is CSARGRQYSGNTIYF.

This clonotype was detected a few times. CDR3 amino acids: CASRLTGRNIQYF. CDR3 sequence (DNA): TGTGCCAGCAGATTGACAGGGAGAAACATTCAGTACTTC. V and J are TRBV2 and TRBJ2-4; 7 nucleotides align to TRBD1. CDR3 length: 13 residues. In germline, CDR1 is SNHLY, CDR2 FYNNEI. The V gene end was trimmed by 6 bases and the J gene end by 6 bases; junction bases not matched to a gene: 5. The entire variable domain, with the rest obtained from reference TRBV2 and TRBJ2-4, is as follows: EPEVTQTPSHQVTQMGQEVILRCVPISNHLYFYWYRQILGQKVEFLVSFYNNEISEKSEIFDDQFSVERPDGSNFTLKIRSTKLEDSAMYFCASRLTGRNIQYFGAGTRLSVL.

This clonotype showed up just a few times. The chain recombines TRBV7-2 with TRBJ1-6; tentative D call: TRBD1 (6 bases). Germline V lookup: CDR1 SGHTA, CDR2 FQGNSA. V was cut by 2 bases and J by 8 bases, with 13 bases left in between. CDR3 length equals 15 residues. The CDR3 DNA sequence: TGTGCCAGCAGCTTAACGGACAGTTCTTATTCACCCCTCCACTTT. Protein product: CASSLTDSSYSPLHF.

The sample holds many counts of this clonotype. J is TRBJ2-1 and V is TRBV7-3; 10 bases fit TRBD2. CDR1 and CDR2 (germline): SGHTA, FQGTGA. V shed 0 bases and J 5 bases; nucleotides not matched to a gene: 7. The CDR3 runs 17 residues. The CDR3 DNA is TGTGCCAGCAGCTTAACGACCACTAGCGGGACCCACAATGAGCAGTTCTTC. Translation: CASSLTTTSGTHNEQFF. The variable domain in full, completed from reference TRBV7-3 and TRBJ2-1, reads GAGVSQTPSNKVTEKGKYVELRCDPISGHTALYWYRQSLGQGPEFLIYFQGTGAADDSGLPNDRFFAVRPEGSVSTLKIQRTERGDSAVYLCASSLTTTSGTHNEQFFGPGTRLTVL.

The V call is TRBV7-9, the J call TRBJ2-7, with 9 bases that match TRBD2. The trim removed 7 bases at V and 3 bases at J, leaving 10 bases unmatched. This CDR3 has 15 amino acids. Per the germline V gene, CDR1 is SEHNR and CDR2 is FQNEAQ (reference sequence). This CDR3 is CASTEGALAGYEQYF. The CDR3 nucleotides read TGTGCCAGCACGGAAGGGGCACTAGCGGGCTACGAGCAGTACTTC. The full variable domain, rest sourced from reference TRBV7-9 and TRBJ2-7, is DTGVSQNPRHKITKRGQNVTFRCDPISEHNRLYWYRQTLGQGPEFLTYFQNEAQLEKSRLLSDRFSAERPKGSFSTLEIQRTEQGDSAMYLCASTEGALAGYEQYFGPGTRLTVT.

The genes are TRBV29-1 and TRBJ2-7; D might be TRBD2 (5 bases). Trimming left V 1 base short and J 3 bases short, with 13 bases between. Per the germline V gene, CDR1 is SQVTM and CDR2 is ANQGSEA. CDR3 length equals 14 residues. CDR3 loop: CSVEVKGSDYEQYF. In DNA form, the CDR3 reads TGCAGCGTTGAAGTTAAGGGTAGCGACTACGAGCAGTACTTC.

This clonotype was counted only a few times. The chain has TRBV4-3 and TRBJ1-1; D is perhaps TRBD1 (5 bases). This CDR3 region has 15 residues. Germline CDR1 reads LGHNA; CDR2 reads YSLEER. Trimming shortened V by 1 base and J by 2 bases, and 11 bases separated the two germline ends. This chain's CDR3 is CASSQGIRANTEAFF. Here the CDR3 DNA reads TGCGCCAGCAGCCAAGGTATCAGGGCCAACACTGAAGCTTTCTTT.

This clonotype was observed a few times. The CDR3 sequence: CASSGGTEYEQYF. DNA for the CDR3: TGTGCCAGCAGTGGGGGGACAGAGTACGAGCAGTACTTC. The rearrangement uses TRBV6-2 or TRBV6-3 and TRBJ2-7; D is perhaps TRBD1 (7 bases). The CDR3 length is 13 residues. Germline V gene lookup returns CDR1 MNHEY and CDR2 SVGEGT. With 5 bases removed from V and 4 bases from J, the gap between germline ends came to 12 bases.